A single sample gave rise to the 18 T cell receptor beta chains below, sequenced in a study of blood T cells in healthy people across ages. A sample-barcoded 5' primer and a J-beta primer mix were used in a second PCR of about 6 to 12 cycles. MiXCR, applied by TCRdb to the 5' RACE reads, yields one record per CDR3 protein. The data hold 650,000 to 800,000 distinct CDR3 sequences, with under 55% observed a single time. The specimen sequenced was blood. The receptor source for this set is a man in his sixties in good health.

The J gene is TRBJ2-7, the V gene TRBV15, with D possibly matching TRBD1 (6 bases). The germline V and J ends were trimmed by 1 base and 2 bases, with 12 bases remaining between them. There are 15 residues in the CDR3. Germline V CDR1 and CDR2: LNHNV, YYDKDF (reference sequence). The CDR3 loop is CATSRAPQGTYEQYF. CDR3 in DNA: TGTGCCACCAGCAGAGCCCCACAGGGCACCTACGAGCAGTACTTC. The whole variable domain, remainder taken from reference TRBV15 and TRBJ2-7, is DAMVIQNPRYQVTQFGKPVTLSCSQTLNHNVMYWYQQKSSQAPKLLFHYYDKDFNNEADTPDNFQSRRPNTSFCFLDIRSPGLGDTAMYLCATSRAPQGTYEQYFGPGTRLTVT.

The chain joins TRBV7-3 to TRBJ1-2; 9 nucleotides match TRBD1. The CDR3 is 13 amino acids. After removal of 8 bases from V and 6 bases from J, the junction contained 7 bases not matched to a gene. Germline lookup yields CDR1 SGHTA and CDR2 FQGTGA. The DNA of the CDR3 is TGTGCCAGCGGCTCGACAGGGGGAAATGGCTACACCTTC. This gives the protein CASGSTGGNGYTF.

Points on this clonotype: One junction end does not reproduce the germline sequence, and a read error may be involved. The chain couples TRBV9 to TRBJ2-3; no definite D call. Germline assignment: CDR1 SGDLS and CDR2 YYNGEE. The CDR3 is made up of 14 amino acids. For the CDR3, the DNA is TGTGCCAGCAGCCTAGGCGGCCCCACAGCTACGCAGTATTTT. The encoded protein is CASSLGGPTATQYF.

This clonotype was observed a handful of times. J is TRBJ2-1 and V is TRBV5-1; TRBD2 matches 10 bases. The CDR3 loop spans 15 amino acids. V dropped 5 bases and J dropped 2; count of bases not matched to a gene: 4. Germline V gives CDR1 SGHRS, CDR2 YFSETQ. CDR3 in amino acids: CASRVSGGTYNEQFF. CDR3 DNA: TGCGCCAGCAGGGTTAGCGGGGGGACCTACAATGAGCAGTTCTTC.

The rearrangement joins TRBV6-2 or TRBV6-3 to TRBJ2-7, with D possibly TRBD1 on 7 matching bases. In germline, CDR1 is MNHEY, CDR2 SVGEGT. V was clipped by 4 bases and J by 2 bases, with 12 bases between them. The CDR3 sequence is 14 residues long. The CDR3, as DNA: TGTGCCAGCAGTTTGGAGGGGGCCACCTACGAGCAGTACTTC. Encoded protein: CASSLEGATYEQYF.

The chain is built from TRBV3-1 and TRBJ1-2; possibly TRBD1 for D (5 bases). The CDR3 length is 16 residues. Between the trimmed V and J ends, which lost 4 bases and 8 bases, there was a span of 23 bases. Germline V gene data show CDR1 as LGHDT and CDR2 as YNNKEL (reference sequence). The CDR3 loop reads CASSPEPGQWYRGYTF. The CDR3 DNA reads as TGTGCCAGCAGCCCCGAGCCGGGGCAGTGGTATAGAGGCTACACCTTC.

The V call is TRBV11-2, the J call TRBJ2-1; TRBD2 is a possible D gene (5 bases). V lost 3 bases and J 2 bases, leaving 11 bases between the germline ends. The CDR3 is made up of 15 amino acids. The germline gives CDR1 SGHAT, CDR2 FQNNGV. In DNA, the CDR3 is TGTGCCAGCAGCTTCTTGAGCGGTACCTACAATGAGCAGTTCTTC. It translates to CASSFLSGTYNEQFF.

The chain is built from TRBV5-1 and TRBJ1-2; 7 bases align to TRBD1. The CDR3 runs 15 residues. Germline values: CDR1 SGHRS, CDR2 YFSETQ. Trimming at V came to 4 bases and at J to 4 bases, leaving 10 bases not matched to a gene. CDR3 amino acids: CASSRTGDQPYGYTF. In DNA form, the CDR3 reads TGCGCCAGCAGCAGGACAGGAGACCAACCCTATGGCTACACCTTC.

The chain employs TRBV4-3 and TRBJ2-3, with 9 bases fitting TRBD1. Germline V gene lookup returns CDR1 LGHNA and CDR2 YSLEER. The length of the CDR3 is 16 residues. With V trimmed by 4 bases and J by 5 bases, 10 bases remained unmatched. This CDR3 is CASSLGRTGAGDTQYF. The CDR3 region has the DNA TGCGCCAGCAGCCTCGGTAGGACAGGGGCGGGAGATACGCAGTATTTT.

This clonotype occurred a few times. This chain links TRBV3-1 with TRBJ1-4; possibly TRBD1 for D (5 bases). Trimming stripped 3 bases from V and 7 bases from J, with 12 bases between. The CDR3 consists of 14 residues. Germline V CDR1 and CDR2: LGHDT, YNNKEL (reference sequence). This CDR3 reads CASSQDNRREKLFF. For the CDR3, the DNA is TGTGCCAGCAGCCAGGATAACAGGCGTGAAAAACTGTTTTTT.

The chain couples TRBV7-2 to TRBJ2-7; D may be TRBD2 (5 bases). V dropped 5 bases and J dropped 1 base, with 18 bases sitting between them. CDR1 is SGHTA and CDR2 is FQGNSA in the germline V gene. CDR3 size: 16 residues. The CDR3 coding sequence is TGTGCCAGCAGCAACCCCCTGGGTACGGGGTCCTACGAGCAGTACTTC. This codes for CASSNPLGTGSYEQYF.

This clonotype showed up many times. The gene calls are TRBV20-1 and TRBJ2-5, with D perhaps TRBD1 or TRBD2 (5 bases each). The CDR3 is 15 amino acids. V lost 2 bases to trimming and J lost 6 bases, with 19 bases between them. Germline V gene sequence: CDR1 DFQATT, CDR2 SNEGSKA (reference sequence). CDR3 sequence reads: CSARPGTQDEKTQYF. The CDR3 DNA sequence: TGCAGTGCTAGACCCGGGACCCAAGATGAAAAGACCCAGTACTTC.

CDR3 loop: CASSGTGNNEQYF. The CDR3 DNA follows: TGCGCCAGCAGTGGTACGGGCAACAATGAGCAGTACTTC. This rearrangement joins TRBV10-1 to TRBJ2-1; D not resolved. Judging by the DNA end, TRBJ2-7 fits better; the J call may be wrong. The germline gives CDR1 WNHNN, CDR2 SYGVQD (reference sequence). This CDR3 comprises 13 residues.

This CDR3 reads CASSKNAGGRETQYF. The CDR3 region has the DNA TGCGCCAGCAGCAAAAATGCGGGGGGCCGGGAGACCCAGTACTTC. V is TRBV4-3 and J is TRBJ2-5, with TRBD2 matching 8 bases. Germline assignment: CDR1 LGHNA and CDR2 YSLEER. The CDR3 has 15 amino acids. V was pared by 5 bases and J by 5 bases, with 10 bases of the junction left unmatched.

This clonotype was detected only a few times. V gene TRBV7-2 combines with J gene TRBJ2-7; unclear D gene. Germline CDR1 reads SGHTA; CDR2 reads FQGNSA. The CDR3 length is 15 residues. The V end was cut by 5 bases, the J end by 9 bases, with 23 bases between. This chain's CDR3 is CASSHRMEPLFGQYF. CDR3 DNA: TGTGCCAGCAGCCATCGGATGGAGCCTTTATTTGGGCAGTACTTC.

The chain has TRBV6-6 and TRBJ1-6; D is unresolved. The CDR3 extends over 14 amino acids. Germline V CDR1 and CDR2: MNHNY, SVGAGI (reference sequence). V lost 2 bases, J lost 7 bases, and 9 bases lay in between. CDR3 loop: CASSYPSVNSPLHF. The CDR3, as DNA: TGTGCCAGCAGTTACCCTTCTGTCAATTCACCCCTCCACTTT.

This clonotype appeared many times. In nucleotides, the CDR3 is TGTGCCAGCATTGCGAGCGGACCGCAGTATTTT. Encoded protein: CASIASGPQYF. The V gene is TRBV7-9, the J gene TRBJ2-3, with a weak D call TRBD2 (5 bases). Germline lookup yields CDR1 SEHNR and CDR2 FQNEAQ (reference sequence). The CDR3 sequence is 11 residues long. The ends were cut back, 7 bases at V and 10 bases at J, with 12 bases in the middle. Based on the CDR3 plus reference TRBV7-9 and TRBJ2-3, the full variable domain is DTGVSQNPRHKITKRGQNVTFRCDPISEHNRLYWYRQTLGQGPEFLTYFQNEAQLEKSRLLSDRFSAERPKGSFSTLEIQRTEQGDSAMYLCASIASGPQYFGPGTRLTVL.

This clonotype was counted between two and nine times. This rearrangement joins TRBV9 to TRBJ2-1; D call uncertain. Germline loops: CDR1 SGDLS, CDR2 YYNGEE. CDR3 size: 12 residues. V lost 3 bases and J lost 9, with 10 bases in between. In DNA, the CDR3 is TGTGCCAGCAGCGGGGGTATGGGTGAGCAGTTCTTC. Translated: CASSGGMGEQFF.